These 17 T cell receptor beta chains share one sample of origin, sequenced in a study of post-analysis software for immune sequencing data. Findings and limits, study-wide: Five or six TRBV segments, TRBV5-6, TRBV5-1 and TRBV20-1 among them, were found more frequent in patients than controls.

The library was made from cDNA and included unique molecular identifiers. TCRdb passed the PCR reads through MiXCR, listing each CDR3 protein once. The sample has roughly 400,000 distinct CDR3 sequences, 39% seen once. What these receptors recognize is not known. Sequenced sample: blood. The source is a girl aged 2 to 10 with multiple sclerosis.

The chain links TRBV7-2 to TRBJ1-2; D not resolved. Germline V gene sequence: CDR1 SGHTA, CDR2 FQGNSA. The CDR3 has 13 residues. Trimming shortened V by 4 bases and J by 3 bases, and 9 bases separated the two germline ends. CDR3 sequence reads: CASSSRVDYGYTF. The CDR3 nucleotides read TGTGCCAGCAGCTCGAGGGTGGACTATGGCTACACCTTC.

The chain links TRBV3-1 to TRBJ2-5, with 8 bases fitting TRBD2. This CDR3 region has 16 residues. The J segment lost 0 bases and the V segment lost 4 bases, leaving 7 bases of the junction unmatched. Looked up from germline, CDR1 is LGHDT and CDR2 is YNNKEL (reference sequence). The CDR3: CASSPLAGPHQETQYF. The CDR3 coding sequence is TGTGCCAGCAGCCCATTAGCGGGGCCCCACCAAGAGACCCAGTACTTC.

This clonotype was seen a single time. The chain recombines TRBV7-6 with TRBJ2-7; D possibly corresponds to TRBD1 (6 bases). The CDR3 extends over 15 amino acids. CDR1 is SGHVS and CDR2 is FNYEAQ in the germline V gene. Trimming took 1 base from V and 6 from J, leaving 16 bases between them. CDR3 sequence (DNA): TGTGCCAGCAGCTTAGGTCCAGGGGCATTACGCGAGCAGTACTTC. Protein product: CASSLGPGALREQYF. The whole variable domain, remainder taken from reference TRBV7-6 and TRBJ2-7, is GAGVSQSPRYKVTKRGQDVALRCDPISGHVSLYWYRQALGQGPEFLTYFNYEAQQDKSGLPNDRFSAERPEGSISTLTIQRTEQRDSAMYRCASSLGPGALREQYFGPGTRLTVT.

This chain connects TRBV28 to TRBJ2-1, with 9 positions matching TRBD1. CDR1 is MDHEN and CDR2 is SYDVKM in the germline V gene. The CDR3 has 15 residues. V shed 2 bases and J 6 bases; nucleotides not matched to a gene: 5. The CDR3 DNA sequence: TGTGCCAGCAGTTTAGTCGGGACAGGGAGCAATGAGCAGTTCTTC. Translating it yields CASSLVGTGSNEQFF.

In this sample, this clonotype turned up a few times. This sequence joins TRBV29-1 and TRBJ1-2; TRBD1 aligns across 7 bases. This CDR3 has 11 amino acids. The V and J ends lost 6 bases and 4 bases, in that order; junction bases with no gene match: 2. CDR1 and CDR2 (germline): SQVTM, ANQGSEA. The CDR3 coding sequence is TGCAGCGTGACAGGGCCCTATGGCTACACCTTC. Protein product: CSVTGPYGYTF.

The chain employs TRBV4-2 and TRBJ2-3; TRBD2 matches at 11 bases. V lost 3 bases to trimming and J lost 6 bases; unmatched junction nucleotides: 8. The CDR3 spans 16 residues. Germline V gene lookup returns CDR1 LGHNA and CDR2 YNFKEQ. The CDR3 region is CASSHHSGGAADTQYF. In DNA, the CDR3 is TGTGCCAGCAGCCACCATAGCGGGGGGGCCGCGGATACGCAGTATTTT.

This clonotype was seen only a few times. V and J are TRBV20-1 and TRBJ2-4; D might be TRBD1 or TRBD2, each matching 5 bases. The better agreement between TRBJ2-7 and the DNA end casts doubt on the J call. This CDR3 is built from 13 residues. Looked up from germline, CDR1 is DFQATT and CDR2 is SNEGSKA (reference sequence). As DNA, the CDR3 is TGCAGTGCTGGGTCGCTTCGGGACCACGAGCAGTACTTC. This translates into CSAGSLRDHEQYF.

This clonotype has more than one count but fewer than ten. This chain joins TRBV6-5 and TRBJ2-3, with a possible D match to TRBD1 (6 bases). Germline CDR1 reads MNHEY; CDR2 reads SVGAGI. The CDR3 is made up of 16 amino acids. Between the trimmed V and J ends, which lost 1 base and 0 bases, there was a span of 11 bases. The chain's CDR3 is CASSYFDRFSTDTQYF. DNA for the CDR3: TGTGCCAGCAGTTACTTCGACAGGTTTAGCACAGATACGCAGTATTTT.

This clonotype showed up just a few times. J is TRBJ2-7 and V is TRBV7-3; TRBD1 is a possible D gene (6 bases). Germline loops: CDR1 SGHTA, CDR2 FQGTGA. V was pared by 5 bases and J by 1 base, with 12 bases between. CDR3 length equals 14 residues. CDR3 coding DNA: TGTGCCAGCAGCCCAGGGGACGCATCCTACGAGCAGTACTTC. Protein product: CASSPGDASYEQYF.

The rearrangement uses TRBV5-6 and TRBJ2-1; perhaps TRBD2 as D (5 bases). Trimming stripped 4 bases from V and 3 bases from J, with 20 bases between. The germline CDR1 and CDR2 sequences are SGHDT and YYEEEE. The CDR3 loop spans 17 amino acids. The CDR3 bases are TGTGCCAGCAGCATGGGCCAGCGGAGATACTACTACAATGAGCAGTTCTTC. Residues: CASSMGQRRYYYNEQFF.

V and J are TRBV15 and TRBJ2-5; D uncertain. CDR1 is LNHNV and CDR2 is YYDKDF in the germline V gene (reference sequence). The length of the CDR3 is 13 residues. Trimming removed 1 base at V and 6 bases at J, with 9 bases between. In DNA, the CDR3 is TGTGCCACCAGCAGAGGCCAGGAGCAGACCCAGTACTTC. It specifies CATSRGQEQTQYF.

This chain joins TRBV7-2 and TRBJ1-4; a weak D match, TRBD1 (6 bases). The V end lost 5 bases, the J end lost 8 bases, and 15 bases lay between the germline ends. The CDR3 extends over 14 amino acids. In germline, CDR1 is SGHTA, CDR2 FQGNSA. The CDR3 spells CASSPGQSKEKLFF. Written as DNA, the CDR3 is TGTGCCAGCAGCCCAGGACAGAGTAAGGAAAAACTGTTTTTT.

This clonotype showed up just a few times. The chain has TRBV5-1 and TRBJ2-7, with unresolved D. There are 13 residues in the CDR3. Trimming shortened V by 3 bases and J by 4 bases, and 11 bases separated the two germline ends. CDR1 and CDR2 (germline): SGHRS, YFSETQ. The CDR3 region has the DNA TGCGCCAGCAGCTCAGACCCGTCTTACGAGCAGTACTTC. Its translation is CASSSDPSYEQYF.

The rearrangement links TRBV20-1 to TRBJ2-5, with 10 bases identical to TRBD2. CDR1 is DFQATT, CDR2 SNEGSKA, per germline (reference sequence). Trimming cost V 3 bases and J 9 bases; bases outside gene matches: 10. The CDR3 length is 14 residues. The CDR3 DNA reads as TGCAGTGCTAGTCTCCTAGCGGGGGTGGAAGCCCAGTACTTC. It yields the protein CSASLLAGVEAQYF.

The chain joins TRBV29-1 to TRBJ1-1; D unresolved. The germline V and J ends were trimmed by 8 bases and 0 bases, with 10 bases remaining between them. CDR1 and CDR2 from the germline V gene are SQVTM and ANQGSEA. The CDR3 loop spans 12 amino acids. The CDR3 bases are TGCAGCTCCCGAGTTATGAACACTGAAGCTTTCTTT. This encodes CSSRVMNTEAFF.

This clonotype showed up many times. The chain combines TRBV28 with TRBJ2-7, with 7 bases identical to TRBD1. CDR3 length: 14 residues. Germline CDR1 MDHEN, CDR2 SYDVKM. Trimming took 3 bases from V and 3 from J; bases not matched to a gene: 5. The CDR3 loop reads CASSFGTANYEQYF. CDR3 in DNA: TGTGCCAGCAGTTTTGGGACAGCCAACTACGAGCAGTACTTC.

V usage is TRBV7-2 and J usage is TRBJ2-4, with 9 bases lining up with TRBD1. The ends lost 3 bases at V and 1 base at J; junction bases unmatched: 4. This CDR3 region has 16 residues. The germline V gene encodes CDR1 SGHTA and CDR2 FQGNSA. The CDR3: CASSLGQGSAKNIQYF. The CDR3 DNA reads as TGTGCCAGCAGCTTGGGACAGGGATCGGCCAAAAACATTCAGTACTTC.